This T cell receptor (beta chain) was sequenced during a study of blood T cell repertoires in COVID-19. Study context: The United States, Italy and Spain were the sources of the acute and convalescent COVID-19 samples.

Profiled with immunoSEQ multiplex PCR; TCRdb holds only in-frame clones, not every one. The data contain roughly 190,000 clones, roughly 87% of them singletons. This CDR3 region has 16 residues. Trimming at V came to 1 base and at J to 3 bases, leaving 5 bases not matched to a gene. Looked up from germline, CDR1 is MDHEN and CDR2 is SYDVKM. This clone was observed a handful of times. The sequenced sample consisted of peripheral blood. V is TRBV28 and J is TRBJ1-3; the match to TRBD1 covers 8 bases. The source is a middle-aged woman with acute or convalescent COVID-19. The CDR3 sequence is CASSLYGQGRGNTIYF. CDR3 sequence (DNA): TGTGCCAGCAGTTTATACGGACAGGGCCGTGGAAACACCATATATTTT.